This T cell receptor (beta chain) is drawn from a study of molecular identifiers for immune sequencing clone quantification. Notes on the study in general: Detecting spiked Jurkat TCR RNA from one cell among approximately 1 million naive cells was reportedly possible.

The table lists this clonotype with many counts. Its antigen remains unknown. MiXCR, run by TCRdb on the PCR reads, gives a single entry per CDR3 protein. The sample has more than 550,000 distinct CDR3 sequences, approximately 24% seen once; the top ten hold 0.78%. This CDR3 has 17 residues. The germline CDR1 and CDR2 sequences are SGHTA and FQGNSA. V lost 1 base and J 4 bases, leaving 20 bases between the germline ends. Specimen: naive CD8+ T cells from blood, with Jurkat cell RNA spiked in. Subset reported: FACS-sorted CD8+CD4-CCR7+CD45RA+ naive T cells. The rearrangement uses TRBV7-2 and TRBJ2-7; maybe TRBD2 (6 bases). The TCR was taken from a human donor in good health. Some libraries in this study had Jurkat cell RNA spiked in. The CDR3 spells CASSLGGPRGGDYEQYF. The CDR3 DNA is TGTGCCAGCAGCTTAGGAGGTCCGCGGGGCGGGGATTACGAGCAGTACTTC.